These T cell receptor beta chains were read from a single sample in a study of control samples from healthy donors and cancer patients. TCRdb's table, derived via immunoSEQ multiplex PCR, lists solely in-frame clones and lacks some. The sample comprises 95,000 to 100,000 clones, around 80% of which are singletons, and about 2% rests with the top ten. Sequenced material: blood. The receptors were gathered from a man aged 55 to 70 in good health. Both conserved end residues are trimmed from each CDR3. Each record gives: J gene, V gene, clone size, CDR3 protein. Clone size is shown for a subset of rows, as once, few, many or a class of expanded clone.

>TRBJ2-6|TRBV11-2|.
ASSFGTGGSGANVLT
>TRBJ2-5|TRBV12-3/TRBV12-4|.
ASSGNAGTQY
>TRBJ2-2|TRBV19|.
ASNHGGIAGELF
>TRBJ1-6|TRBV14|.
ASSQETTGATNSPLH
>TRBJ1-2|TRBV9|.
ASSAPGQELYGYT
>TRBJ1-4|TRBV4-1|.
ASSRIQGAEEKLF
>TRBJ2-7|TRBV5-1|.
ASSLGTGGVGQY
>TRBJ2-6|TRBV29-1|.
SVGDGAGTNVLT
>TRBJ2-7|TRBV10-2|.
ASSESSGLLGQY
>TRBJ2-3|TRBV18|once
ASSPDRFSTDTQY
>TRBJ1-3|TRBV6-5|.
ASRGTGVSGNTIY
>TRBJ2-1|TRBV19|.
ASSIRQDEQF
>TRBJ2-3|TRBV7-2|.
ASSRGLAGEVGDTQY
>TRBJ1-4|TRBV12-5|.
ASGLARTVTTKNNEKLF
>TRBJ2-1|TRBV6-5|.
ASVSGTGDNEQF
>TRBJ2-1|TRBV11-2|.
ASSPGGSNGQF
>TRBJ2-3|TRBV6-5|.
ASSFRGSGTDTQY
>TRBJ2-2|TRBV5-1|.
ASSSGGRGNTGELF
>TRBJ2-7|TRBV6-1|few
ASSESAGAPYEQY
>TRBJ1-1|TRBV30|.
AWSVIGNTEAF
>TRBJ2-5|TRBV24-1|.
ATSDPSGGEETQY
>TRBJ1-1|TRBV21-1|.
ASSKRTRGRERSTEAF
>TRBJ2-5|TRBV10-3|.
AISESRGRGLETQY
>TRBJ2-1|TRBV28|.
ASSSAPRTGEQF
>TRBJ2-1|TRBV4-1|.
ASSQDSGGYGEQF
>TRBJ1-1|TRBV5-4|once
ASSFYAASAEAF
>TRBJ1-1|TRBV18|.
ASSPGPPARDTEAF
>TRBJ2-5|TRBV5-8|.
ASSLREQETQY
>TRBJ2-5|TRBV5-6|.
ASSLSAGRKTQY
>TRBJ1-2|TRBV11-2|.
ASSLSTGPAGYT
>TRBJ1-4|TRBV28|once
ASYRGNEKLF